This is a list of T cell receptor beta chains from one sample in a study of CD4 T cells in relation to SARS-CoV-2 and coronaviruses. The assay was immunoSEQ multiplex PCR, and TCRdb's table has in-frame clones only and misses some. The table records some 26,000 clones, just under 75% of them present only once. Antigen specificity for these receptors is unknown. The sequenced sample consisted of CD4+ T cells from PBMCs, cultured in vitro. Source of these receptors: a human donor in good health. CDR3s include the opening cysteine and the closing phenylalanine or tryptophan. D genes are given only for firm matches. Only part of the rows carry a size: once, few, many, or a class if the clone is expanded.

TRBJ1-1,TRBV19,once,-,CASSTTENTEAFF,TGTGCCAGTAGTACGACAGAGAACACTGAAGCTTTCTTT
TRBJ1-3,TRBV21-1,-,-,CASSKAPGVSGNTIYF,TGTGCCAGCAGCAAAGCGCCAGGGGTCTCTGGAAACACCATATATTTT
TRBJ1-5,TRBV6-5,-,-,CASTDSRTQNQPQHF,TGTGCCAGCACCGACTCCCGGACACAAAATCAGCCCCAGCATTTT
TRBJ2-2,TRBV5-8,-,TRBD2,CASSLELAGTGELFF,TGTGCCAGCAGCTTGGAACTAGCGGGAACCGGGGAGCTGTTTTTT
TRBJ2-7,TRBV11-2,few,-,CASRLRGVTYEQYF,TGTGCCAGCAGGTTACGGGGTGTCACCTACGAGCAGTACTTC
TRBJ2-7,TRBV28,-,TRBD1,CASSLWGDRGSYEQYF,TGTGCCAGCAGTTTATGGGGGGACAGGGGGTCATACGAGCAGTACTTC
TRBJ1-1,TRBV3-1/TRBV3-2,-,-,CASSQELSFGAFF,TGTGCCAGCAGCCAAGAGTTAAGTTTCGGAGCTTTCTTT
TRBJ1-3,TRBV30,once,-,CAWSKQGGPIYF,TGTGCCTGGAGCAAACAGGGAGGTCCCATATATTTT
TRBJ1-3,TRBV6-5,-,-,CASRRQTGNTIYF,TGTGCCAGCAGGAGACAAACTGGAAACACCATATATTTT
TRBJ1-3,TRBV5-1,-,-,CASSPDGGNTIYF,TGCGCCAGCAGCCCGGATGGGGGAAACACCATATATTTT
TRBJ2-7,TRBV25-1,-,-,CASSKTWDSYEQYF,TGTGCCAGCAGTAAGACATGGGACTCCTACGAGCAGTACTTC
TRBJ2-7,TRBV5-8,-,TRBD2,CASSLGLAGGSYEQYF,TGTGCCAGCAGCTTGGGGTTAGCGGGAGGCTCCTACGAGCAGTACTTC
TRBJ2-1,TRBV5-4,-,TRBD2,CASSLDSSGRADEQFF,TGTGCCAGCAGCTTGGATTCTAGCGGGAGGGCCGACGAGCAGTTCTTC
TRBJ1-3,TRBV7-9,-,-,CASSLDSGNTIYF,TGTGCCAGCAGCTTAGACTCTGGAAACACCATATATTTT
TRBJ1-1,TRBV16,-,-,CASSQSAGNTEAFF,TGTGCCAGCAGCCAATCGGCAGGGAACACTGAAGCTTTCTTT
TRBJ2-7,TRBV5-6,-,TRBD1,CASSSQGGYEQYF,TGTGCCAGCAGCTCACAGGGGGGCTACGAGCAGTACTTC
TRBJ2-5,TRBV19,once,-,CASSIAGRGETQYF,TGTGCCAGTAGTATAGCTGGCAGGGGTGAGACCCAGTACTTC
TRBJ2-1,TRBV5-1,few,-,CASSMDAYNEQFF,TGCGCCAGTTCGATGGATGCCTACAATGAGCAGTTCTTC
TRBJ2-1,TRBV3-1/TRBV3-2,-,TRBD2,CASSQGGPFLDEQFF,TGTGCCAGCAGCCAGGGAGGGCCGTTCCTGGATGAGCAGTTCTTC
TRBJ2-4,TRBV6-1,-,TRBD2,CASSEAGDYSRYF,TGTGCCAGCAGTGAAGCGGGGGACTACTCTCGGTACTTC
TRBJ2-2,TRBV5-6,-,TRBD2,CASSPVGRENTGELFF,TGTGCCAGCAGCCCGGTAGGGAGGGAGAACACCGGGGAGCTGTTTTTT
TRBJ1-4,TRBV12-5,-,TRBD1,CASGADRGEKLFF,TGTGCTAGTGGGGCGGACAGGGGGGAAAAACTGTTTTTT